This TCR beta chain derives from a study of cytomegalovirus exposure and HLA in healthy donors. Findings of the study overall: The authors later linked a missense DCLRE1C variant to TCR beta V- and J-gene trimming.

With respect to this clone: Its antigen is currently unknown.

PCR primers comprised 60 Vbeta and 13 Jbeta primers. Sequenced by immunoSEQ multiplex PCR; TCRdb stores in-frame clones only, minus some. The table has around 120,000 clones, 79% seen once; the top ten hold 2% to 2.5%. Germline V lookup: CDR1 SGDLS, CDR2 YYNGEE. Trimming at V came to 0 bases and at J to 7 bases, leaving 2 bases not matched to a gene. The CDR3 totals 13 residues. The clonotype was recovered from a man younger than 35 in good health and CMV-seronegative. The V and J genes are TRBV9 and TRBJ1-1; TRBD1 matches at 8 bases. Sequencing was done on a sample of PBMCs. CDR3 in amino acids: CASSVGGQGEAFF. CDR3 DNA sequence: TGTGCCAGCAGCGTAGGAGGACAGGGTGAAGCTTTCTTT.